This record concerns one T cell receptor beta chain sequence. The data were obtained in a study of blood T cell repertoires in COVID-19. About the research overall: The United States, Italy and Spain were the sources of the acute and convalescent COVID-19 samples.

Germline assignment: CDR1 MNHNY and CDR2 SVGAGI (reference sequence). The CDR3 sequence is 12 residues long. Deletions cut 2 bases from V and 3 bases from J, with 4 bases between. Libraries were prepared by immunoSEQ multiplex PCR; TCRdb keeps only in-frame clonotypes and omits some of them. This sample has about 140,000 clones, with over 70% found just once. The chain combines TRBV6-6 with TRBJ1-2; D ambiguous. This clonotype originated in a woman aged 55 to 70 with acute or convalescent COVID-19. Source material: peripheral blood. The CDR3 protein is CASSYLDYGYTF. CDR3 nucleotides: TGTGCCAGCAGTTACCTCGACTATGGCTACACCTTC.